Below, 15 T cell receptor beta chains from the same sample are listed, as sequenced in a study of tumor-infiltrating lymphocytes in oesophageal squamous cell carcinoma. TCRdb itself ran the PCR reads through MiXCR, one entry per CDR3 protein. The sample has 18,000 or so distinct CDR3 sequences; over 40% are singletons. Sequenced material: esophageal tumor tissue. The receptors were gathered from a male donor with esophageal squamous cell carcinoma.

This clonotype occurred many times. The V call is TRBV28, the J call TRBJ2-1; D is undetermined. V lost 2 bases and J 10 bases, leaving 9 bases between the germline ends. Germline assignment: CDR1 MDHEN and CDR2 SYDVKM. There are 12 residues in the CDR3. The CDR3 region has the DNA TGTGCCAGCAGTTTAAATTGGGCAGAGCAGTTCTTC. Its protein product is CASSLNWAEQFF.

This clonotype was seen a few times. This chain connects TRBV20-1 to TRBJ2-3; the D gene is possibly TRBD1 (6 bases). The germline V and J ends were trimmed by 1 base and 0 bases, with 20 bases remaining between them. CDR3 length: 18 amino acids. CDR1 DFQATT and CDR2 SNEGSKA come from the germline V gene (reference sequence). The CDR3 bases are TGCAGTGCTAGAGTTTTACCCATAACAGGGTCCAGCACAGATACGCAGTATTTT. Amino acids: CSARVLPITGSSTDTQYF.

This clonotype is a singleton in its sample. The chain carries TRBV7-2 and TRBJ1-5; D might be TRBD1 (6 bases). From germline, CDR1 is SGHTA and CDR2 FQGNSA. The CDR3 consists of 14 residues. V was trimmed by 3 bases and J by 1 base, leaving 7 bases between them. CDR3 sequence: CASSFRGSNQPQHF. Here the CDR3 DNA reads TGTGCCAGCAGCTTCAGGGGAAGCAATCAGCCCCAGCATTTT. The full variable domain, its missing parts supplied by reference TRBV7-2 and TRBJ1-5, is GAGVSQSPSNKVTEKGKDVELRCDPISGHTALYWYRQSLGQGLEFLIYFQGNSAPDKSGLPSDRFSAERTGGSVSTLTIQRTQQEDSAVYLCASSFRGSNQPQHFGDGTRLSIL.

This clonotype was counted at least ten times. V is TRBV7-9 and J is TRBJ2-5; D remains ambiguous. This CDR3 comprises 13 residues. V shed 3 bases and J shed 1 base, with 6 bases lying between them. CDR1 and CDR2 (germline): SEHNR, FQNEAQ (reference sequence). CDR3 bases: TGTGCCAGCAGCTTCGGGCTCCAAGAGACCCAGTACTTC. It specifies CASSFGLQETQYF.

On this clonotype itself: A much larger clonotype is one base distant, so this may be a read error. The chain employs TRBV5-1 and TRBJ2-5; D remains unclear. With 0 bases removed from V and 11 bases from J, the gap between germline ends came to 17 bases. CDR3 length: 14 residues. Germline V gene lookup returns CDR1 SGHRS and CDR2 YFSETQ. This chain's CDR3 is CASSLGMAYNEQYF. CDR3 bases: TGCGCCAGCAGCTTGGGAATGGCCTACAATGAGCAGTACTTC.

This clonotype was seen a handful of times. V gene TRBV7-2 combines with J gene TRBJ2-7; 8 positions agree with TRBD1. Trimming took 5 bases from V and 2 from J; bases not matched to a gene: 8. CDR1 is SGHTA and CDR2 is FQGNSA in the germline V gene. The CDR3 is 15 amino acids. The CDR3 reads CASSHPGTGTYEQYF. CDR3 nucleotides: TGTGCCAGCAGCCACCCCGGGACAGGAACCTACGAGCAGTACTTC.

The V gene is TRBV7-2, the J gene TRBJ2-5, with D perhaps given as TRBD1 or TRBD2 (6 bases each). The V gene lost 8 bases and the J gene lost 4 bases, with 29 bases spanning the gap. Per the germline V gene, CDR1 is SGHTA and CDR2 is FQGNSA. The length of the CDR3 is 18 residues. CDR3 residues: CASLPGRGLARGGETQYF. In DNA, the CDR3 is TGTGCCAGCCTACCTGGCCGGGGGCTAGCGAGGGGAGGAGAGACCCAGTACTTC. The full variable domain, its missing parts supplied by reference TRBV7-2 and TRBJ2-5, is GAGVSQSPSNKVTEKGKDVELRCDPISGHTALYWYRQSLGQGLEFLIYFQGNSAPDKSGLPSDRFSAERTGGSVSTLTIQRTQQEDSAVYLCASLPGRGLARGGETQYFGPGTRLLVL.

About this clonotype itself: The junction departs from the called germline gene at one end, perhaps through a read error. V and J are TRBV7-7 and TRBJ2-1; maybe TRBD2 (5 bases). Per germline, CDR1 SSHAT and CDR2 FNYEAQ (reference sequence). The CDR3 is 14 amino acids. The CDR3 DNA reads TGTGCTAGCAGCTTAGGCTCTAGCCCAGAGACCCAGTTCTTC. Translated, it gives CASSLGSSPETQFF.

This clonotype was observed many times. The V call is TRBV2, the J call TRBJ2-7; maybe TRBD1 (5 bases). Trimming left V 7 bases short and J 2 bases short, with 12 bases between. CDR1 is SNHLY, CDR2 FYNNEI, per germline. The CDR3 spans 13 residues. The CDR3 DNA sequence: TGTGCCAGCAACCAGGGATGGCCCTACGAGCAGTACTTC. Its translation is CASNQGWPYEQYF.

V usage is TRBV7-8 and J usage is TRBJ2-6, with TRBD2 matching over 8 bases. With the DNA end fitting TRBJ2-7 better, the J assignment may be wrong. The length of the CDR3 is 15 residues. Germline assignment: CDR1 SGHVS and CDR2 FQNEAQ. CDR3 sequence: CASSSGTRSDYEQYF. CDR3 nucleotide sequence: TGTGCCAGCAGCTCAGGGACTAGGAGCGACTACGAGCAGTACTTC.

CDR3 in DNA: TGTGCCAGCAGCCCGACTGTTGTCAGGGACACTGAAGCTTTCTTT. It specifies CASSPTVVRDTEAFF. The J gene is TRBJ1-1, the V gene TRBV5-5, with D possibly being TRBD1 (5 bases). Deletions cut 4 bases from V and 3 bases from J, with 16 bases between. Germline V gene data show CDR1 as SGHKS and CDR2 as YYEKEE (reference sequence). The CDR3 consists of 15 residues.

The rearrangement joins TRBV7-3 to TRBJ2-5, with TRBD2 identical over 9 bases. The last part of the DNA fits TRBJ2-1 better; the J call may be wrong. The CDR3 runs 15 residues. The V gene's germline CDR1 is SGHTA and CDR2 FQGTGA. CDR3 amino acids: CASSTWTSENNEQFF. Here the CDR3 DNA reads TGTGCCAGCAGTACATGGACTAGCGAGAACAATGAGCAGTTCTTC.

This clonotype occurred a few times. This chain links TRBV7-6 with TRBJ2-5; D possibly corresponds to TRBD2 (6 bases). The CDR3 has 13 residues. Germline V gene sequence: CDR1 SGHVS, CDR2 FNYEAQ. V lost 5 bases and J lost 4, with 11 bases in between. CDR3: CASSLAGPETQYF. CDR3 bases: TGTGCCAGCAGCCTTGCGGGGCCAGAGACCCAGTACTTC.

This clonotype was detected a few times. As the CDR3 is not closed by the conserved phenylalanine or tryptophan, this likely results from a read error. It is unclear where the CDR3 begins or ends on the DNA, so no DNA is shown, and the CDR3 is as TCRdb lists it. This sequence joins TRBV6-1 and TRBJ2-7. The CDR3 totals 16 residues, both ends included. The V gene's germline CDR1 is MNHNS and CDR2 SASEGT. Here the CDR3 reads CASSEATANYGYTFGS.

As DNA, the CDR3 is TGTGCCAGCAGCCCACTAGCGGGGGGCATGGATACGCAGTATTTT. The encoded protein is CASSPLAGGMDTQYF. This chain uses TRBV7-3 with TRBJ2-3; 12 nucleotides agree with TRBD2. Trimming took 5 bases from V and 6 from J; bases not matched to a gene: 6. The CDR3 extends over 15 amino acids. Germline V CDR1 and CDR2: SGHTA, FQGTGA.